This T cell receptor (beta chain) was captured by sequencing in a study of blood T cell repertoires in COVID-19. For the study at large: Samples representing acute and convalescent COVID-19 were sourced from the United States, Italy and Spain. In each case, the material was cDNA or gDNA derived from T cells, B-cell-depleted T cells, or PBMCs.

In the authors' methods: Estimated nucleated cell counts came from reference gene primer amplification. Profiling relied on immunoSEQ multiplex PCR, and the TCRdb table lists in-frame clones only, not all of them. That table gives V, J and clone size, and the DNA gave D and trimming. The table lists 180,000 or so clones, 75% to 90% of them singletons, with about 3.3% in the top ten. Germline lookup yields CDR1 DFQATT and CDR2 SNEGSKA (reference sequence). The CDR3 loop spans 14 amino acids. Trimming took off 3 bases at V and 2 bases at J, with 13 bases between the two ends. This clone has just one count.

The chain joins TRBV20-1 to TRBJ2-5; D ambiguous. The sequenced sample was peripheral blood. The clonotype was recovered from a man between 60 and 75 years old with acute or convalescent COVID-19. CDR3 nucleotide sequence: TGCAGTGCTAGTGGCCCAGTGTATCAAGAGACCCAGTACTTC. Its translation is CSASGPVYQETQYF.